The clone carrying this T cell receptor beta chain has ten or more counts. What it recognizes is unknown. TCRdb itself ran the reads through MiXCR, one entry per CDR3 protein. The sample carries about 490,000 distinct CDR3 sequences, about 10% recorded once. The data derive from a study of T cell repertoires in cytomegalovirus infection. Study overall: CMV infection together with matching HLA type was indicated by public TCR beta signatures. Overall study results and limits: CMV-specific TCR beta clonotypes restricted by HLA-C were the ones dominating the ex vivo response. The study identified carriers of CMV plus the relevant HLA from cumulative public TCR beta family frequency.

Germline V gene sequence: CDR1 SGHRS, CDR2 YFSETQ. V was cut by 0 bases and J by 1 base, with 10 bases left in between. The CDR3 runs 15 residues. The source is a human donor in good health (CMV status not recorded). Some clones in this sample may be carry-over from other donors' samples. This rearrangement joins TRBV5-1 to TRBJ2-5; D is possibly TRBD1 or TRBD2 (5 bases each). The material sequenced was PBMCs. Here the CDR3 DNA reads TGCGCCAGCAGCTTGGATCTAGGGACCCAAGAGACCCAGTACTTC. Residues: CASSLDLGTQETQYF.